What follows is one TCR beta chain and its context. Its specificity is unknown. The sample comes from a study of monozygotic twins with inflammatory bowel disease. General study points: Repertoires of patients may have been made more variable by differing immunosuppressive treatments. IBD patients displayed reduced TCRbeta diversity (inverse Simpson) when set against healthy co-twins.

It was from whole blood, with no T cell sorting, that total RNA was isolated. Template switching incorporated UMIs with a 6-nucleotide sample barcode. TCRdb reprocessed the 5' RACE reads and keeps a single row for each CDR3 protein, giving no DNA. The table for this sample gives 440,000 or so distinct CDR3 sequences. The sequenced material came from blood. The receptor comes from a human donor with ulcerative colitis or Crohn's disease, or a healthy co-twin of an affected twin (not recorded which).

The CDR3 here is CASSGVRFEGEQYF. The rearrangement links TRBV10-2 to TRBJ2-7. The CDR3 runs 14 residues. The germline gives CDR1 WSHSY, CDR2 SAAADI.